The rows below give T cell receptor beta chains drawn from one sample of a study of control samples from healthy donors and cancer patients. This table comes from immunoSEQ multiplex PCR, and its TCRdb copy is limited to in-frame clones, with some not included. The data show fewer than 150,000 clones, 91% seen once. Sequenced material: blood. The receptors were gathered from a woman between 18 and 29 years old in good health. CDR3s include the opening cysteine and the closing phenylalanine or tryptophan. The D gene is left open where the match is weak. Part of the rows lack a size; the others show once, few, many or a class for expanded clones.

size	D	V	J	DNA	CDR3
.	.	TRBV5-5	TRBJ2-5	TGTGCCAGCAGCTTGGGAACAGAGACCCAGTACTTC	CASSLGTETQYF
many	TRBD1	TRBV29-1	TRBJ2-7	TGCAGCGCCCGTGGACAGGGGGGAAGCTCCTACGAGCAGTACTTC	CSARGQGGSSYEQYF
.	TRBD2	TRBV3-1/TRBV3-2	TRBJ2-7	TGTGCCAGCAGCCCACGATTCATCGGGGGGGCGGGGGAGCAGTACTTC	CASSPRFIGGAGEQYF
once	.	TRBV30	TRBJ2-2	TGTGCCTGGAGTGGGGGCACCGGGGAGCTGTTTTTT	CAWSGGTGELFF
.	.	TRBV6-2/TRBV6-3	TRBJ2-7	TGTGCCAGCAGTTACGCGTCGAGGGGAGCCTACGAGCAGTACTTC	CASSYASRGAYEQYF
.	TRBD1	TRBV27	TRBJ1-6	TGTGCCAGCAGTTTAATTAGACAGGGGGCGATCCCCCTCCACTTT	CASSLIRQGAIPLHF
.	TRBD2	TRBV28	TRBJ2-1	TGTGCCAGCAGTTTAGGGGGGGGACCCTACAATGAGCAGTTCTTC	CASSLGGGPYNEQFF
.	TRBD2	TRBV28	TRBJ2-3	TGTGCCAGCAGTTCGCCGACTAGCGGGAGATTCGATACGCAGTATTTT	CASSSPTSGRFDTQYF
.	.	TRBV30	TRBJ1-2	TGTGCCTGGAGTCAAACCTTACAGGGAGATTACACCTTC	CAWSQTLQGDYTF
.	.	TRBV5-1	TRBJ1-2	TGCGCCAGCAGCCCCCGAGGACAGTTCGGTTATGGCTACACCTTC	CASSPRGQFGYGYTF
.	.	TRBV7-9	TRBJ2-5	TGTGCCAGCAGCTTTTCGTTCGGACTCCAAGAGACCCAGTACTTC	CASSFSFGLQETQYF
.	.	TRBV28	TRBJ2-2	TGTGCCAGCAGTTTATGGGCTAGCGACACCGGGGAGCTGTTTTTT	CASSLWASDTGELFF
.	.	TRBV30	TRBJ2-1	TGTGCCGGGACAACTACATACAATGAGCAGTTCTTC	CAGTTTYNEQFF
few	TRBD2	TRBV2	TRBJ2-7	TGTGCCAGCAGTGACTTAGCGGGAGTAGGCGAGCAGTACTTC	CASSDLAGVGEQYF
.	.	TRBV27	TRBJ2-5	TGTGCCAGCAGTTTATCCGACAGAGGCGGCCAAGAGACCCAGTACTTC	CASSLSDRGGQETQYF
.	TRBD1	TRBV28	TRBJ1-3	TGTGCCAGCAGTCTCACAGGGGCTGGAAACACCATATATTTT	CASSLTGAGNTIYF
.	.	TRBV28	TRBJ1-5	TGTGCCAGCAGTTTCTATCTTAGCAATCAGCCCCAGCATTTT	CASSFYLSNQPQHF
.	.	TRBV12-1	TRBJ1-2	TGTGCCAGCAGCTGCGCCCCCTATGGCTACACCTTC	CASSCAPYGYTF
few	TRBD1	TRBV4-2	TRBJ2-7	TGTGCCAGCAGCCCGGCGACAGGGTCCTACGAGCAGTACTTC	CASSPATGSYEQYF
.	.	TRBV4-3	TRBJ2-2	TGCGCCAGCAGCCAAGGTCCCAGTGGGAACACCGGGGAGCTGTTTTTT	CASSQGPSGNTGELFF
.	.	TRBV19	TRBJ1-5	TGTGCCAGTATTGAATCTCGATTGGGGAAAAGCAATCAGCCCCAGCATTTT	CASIESRLGKSNQPQHF
.	.	TRBV29-1	TRBJ2-5	TGCAGCAGCTGGATCGGAGAGACCCAGTACTTC	CSSWIGETQYF
once	.	TRBV28	TRBJ2-3	TGTGCCAGCAGCCGCACTAAAGACACAGATACGCAGTATTTT	CASSRTKDTDTQYF
.	.	TRBV7-3	TRBJ2-1	TGTGCCAGCAGCTTAGCGAGGGGGTCCTACAATGAGCAGTTCTTC	CASSLARGSYNEQFF
.	TRBD1	TRBV28	TRBJ2-7	TGTGCCACCGAGGGGGCGCCGACCTACGAGCAGTACTTC	CATEGAPTYEQYF
.	.	TRBV15	TRBJ1-5	TGTGCCACCAGCAGTACAGGCAACCAGCCCCAGCATTTT	CATSSTGNQPQHF
.	.	TRBV4-2	TRBJ1-2	TGTGCCAGCAGCCAAGACTCGGAGCCACCTATTTATGGCTACACCTTC	CASSQDSEPPIYGYTF
.	TRBD2	TRBV20-1	TRBJ2-1	TGCAGTGCTAGTGGACCTAGCGGGATTTACAATGAGCAGTTCTTC	CSASGPSGIYNEQFF
once	TRBD2	TRBV28	TRBJ2-7	TGTGCCAGCAGTTTAGAACTAGCGGGAGATCACGGCTACGAGCAGTACTTC	CASSLELAGDHGYEQYF
.	TRBD1	TRBV19	TRBJ2-7	TGTGCCAGTAGTAAACAGGGGCTTAGTGTCTACGAGCAGTACTTC	CASSKQGLSVYEQYF
.	.	TRBV6-6	TRBJ2-2	TGTGCCAGCAGAATTCTGTCGGGGTCCGGGGAGCTGTTTTTT	CASRILSGSGELFF
.	.	TRBV19	TRBJ2-2	TGTGCCAGTAGTATCCCCCCTCCCCCCTCGCGGGCCACCGGGGAGCTGTTTTTT	CASSIPPPPSRATGELFF
.	TRBD1	TRBV19	TRBJ1-5	TGTGCCAGTAGCCGACAGGGAAAGGACCCTTATAGCAATCAGCCCCAGCATTTT	CASSRQGKDPYSNQPQHF
.	.	TRBV28	TRBJ1-2	TGTGCCAGCAGTTTTAACAGGGTCGGTGGCTACACCTTC	CASSFNRVGGYTF
.	TRBD2	TRBV7-2	TRBJ2-7	TGTGCCAGCAGCTTAGATGGGACTAGCGGACTCTACGAGCAGTACTTC	CASSLDGTSGLYEQYF
.	.	TRBV7-2	TRBJ1-2	TGTGCCAGCAGCCCTCGCCAGGGGAACTATGGCTACACCTTC	CASSPRQGNYGYTF
.	TRBD2	TRBV18	TRBJ2-5	TGTGCCAGCTCACCAAGCGGGACTCAAGAGACCCAGTACTTC	CASSPSGTQETQYF
.	.	TRBV19	TRBJ1-1	TGTGCCAGTAGTATCGGAGCGGGGGTGGGAGCTTTCTTT	CASSIGAGVGAFF
.	TRBD1	TRBV7-2	TRBJ1-1	TGTGCCAGCAGCTTCAAAGGACAGGGCTCGACTGAAGCTTTCTTT	CASSFKGQGSTEAFF
few	TRBD1	TRBV7-2	TRBJ2-7	TGTGCCAGCAGCTCAGACGGGACAGGGGGCTACGAGCAGTACTTC	CASSSDGTGGYEQYF
.	.	TRBV6-1	TRBJ2-1	TGTGCCAGCAGTGAGGTAGTCTTAACCTACAATGAGCAGTTCTTC	CASSEVVLTYNEQFF
.	TRBD2	TRBV2	TRBJ2-1	TGTGCCAGCAGTGATCCCGAGCGGGGGGGCCTCAACAATGAGCAGTTCTTC	CASSDPERGGLNNEQFF
.	TRBD1	TRBV6-5	TRBJ1-2	TGTGCCAGCAAGGACAGGGGAAGCTATGGCTACACCTTC	CASKDRGSYGYTF
.	TRBD1	TRBV5-1	TRBJ1-2	TGCGCCAGCAGCTTGTACGACAGGGATGGTGCTGGCTACACCTTC	CASSLYDRDGAGYTF
.	.	TRBV25-1	TRBJ2-5	TGTGCCAGCAGTGATCCCAGCAGGGTCACAAGGGAGACCCAGTACTTC	CASSDPSRVTRETQYF
.	.	TRBV30	TRBJ1-1	TGTGCCGCGATTCGCGACAGCGCTGAAGCTTTCTTT	CAAIRDSAEAFF
.	TRBD1	TRBV9	TRBJ1-2	TGTGCCAGCAGCATAAGACAGGGAACTAACTATGGCTACACCTTC	CASSIRQGTNYGYTF
.	TRBD1	TRBV29-1	TRBJ1-2	TGCAGCGTCCTCACCGGAGCCGGGACAGGGTCTAACTATGGCTACACCTTC	CSVLTGAGTGSNYGYTF
.	.	TRBV6-5	TRBJ2-2	TGTGCCAGCGGTCTGGAGGGGGCAAGGACCGGGGAGCTGTTTTTT	CASGLEGARTGELFF
.	.	TRBV27	TRBJ2-7	TGTGCCAGCACCCCTCTACAGGGCTACGAGCAGTACTTC	CASTPLQGYEQYF
.	TRBD2	TRBV20-1	TRBJ2-5	TGCAGTGCTAGTACACAGCGGGGGGTCCAAGAGACCCAGTACTTC	CSASTQRGVQETQYF
.	.	TRBV7-2	TRBJ2-7	TGTGCCAGCAGCTCCCATGGACTCGAGGGAGCTGGCGAGCAGTACTTC	CASSSHGLEGAGEQYF
.	.	TRBV28	TRBJ1-4	TGTGGATCTCGTGGACGCCCTAATGAAAAACTGTTTTTT	CGSRGRPNEKLFF
once	.	TRBV7-2	TRBJ2-1	TGTGCCAGCAGCTTTCCGGGACGTCGAACTAATGAGCAGTTCTTC	CASSFPGRRTNEQFF
.	TRBD2	TRBV9	TRBJ2-1	TGTGCCAGCAGCGATAGCGGGGGGGCTTACAATGAGCAGTTCTTC	CASSDSGGAYNEQFF
.	TRBD1	TRBV30	TRBJ1-2	TGTGCCTGGATATCCCCCAGGGGGCATGGCTACACCTTC	CAWISPRGHGYTF
.	.	TRBV14	TRBJ2-3	TGTGCCAGCAGCCAAAAGGGGCTTTCCCACCACACAGATACGCAGTATTTT	CASSQKGLSHHTDTQYF
.	TRBD1	TRBV30	TRBJ2-7	TGTGCCTGGAGCTCGACAGGGGGCTCCTACGAACAGTACTTC	CAWSSTGGSYEQYF
.	TRBD1	TRBV5-5	TRBJ1-2	TGTGCCAGCAGCTTGTCCGCGGGACAGAATAACTATGGCTACACCTTC	CASSLSAGQNNYGYTF